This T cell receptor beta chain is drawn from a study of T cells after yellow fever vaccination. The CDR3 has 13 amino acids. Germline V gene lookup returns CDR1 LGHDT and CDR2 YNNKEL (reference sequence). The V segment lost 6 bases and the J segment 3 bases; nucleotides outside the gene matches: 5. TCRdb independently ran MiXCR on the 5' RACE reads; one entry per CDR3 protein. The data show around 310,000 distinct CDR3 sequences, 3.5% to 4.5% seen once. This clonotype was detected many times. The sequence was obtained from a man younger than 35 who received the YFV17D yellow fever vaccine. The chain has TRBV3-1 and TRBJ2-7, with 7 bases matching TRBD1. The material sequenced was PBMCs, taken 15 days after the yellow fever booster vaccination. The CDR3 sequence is CASSRDSSYEQYF. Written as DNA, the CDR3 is TGTGCCAGCAGTCGGGACAGCAGCTACGAGCAGTACTTC.